These 8 T cell receptor beta chains were all obtained from the same sample, sequenced in a study of PD-1 blockade in classical Hodgkin lymphoma. With no exception, relapse followed autologous stem cell transplantation in all patients, and brentuximab vedotin exposure varied. Method: immunoSEQ multiplex PCR; TCRdb's copy keeps in-frame clones and lacks some. The sample includes about 46,000 clones, around 66% seen only once; the top ten take about 10%. Sequenced here: peripheral blood mononuclear cells (PBMCs), sampled at baseline. The receptors were sampled from a human donor with classical Hodgkin lymphoma.

J is TRBJ1-6 and V is TRBV19; D possibly corresponds to TRBD1 (5 bases). The germline V gene encodes CDR1 LNHDA and CDR2 SQIVND (reference sequence). The CDR3 extends over 13 amino acids. Trimming took 0 bases from V and 9 from J, leaving 6 bases between them. In DNA form, the CDR3 reads TGTGCCAGTAGTATAGAGCAGGGTTCACCCCTCCACTTT. It encodes CASSIEQGSPLHF.

CDR3 nucleotides: TGTGCCAGCTCACCGGGACGGTTATCTAACTATGGCTACACCTTC. It is translated as CASSPGRLSNYGYTF. The rearrangement links TRBV18 to TRBJ1-2; a possible D gene is TRBD1 (5 bases). In germline, CDR1 is KGHSH, CDR2 LQKENI. The CDR3 has 15 residues. Deletions cut 3 bases from V and 0 bases from J, with 11 bases between. Full variable domain (missing parts from reference TRBV18 and TRBJ1-2): NAGVMQNPRHLVRRRGQEARLRCSPMKGHSHVYWYRQLPEEGLKFMVYLQKENIIDESGMPKERFSAEFPKEGPSILRIQQVVRGDSAAYFCASSPGRLSNYGYTFGSGTRLTVV.

This chain joins TRBV5-1 and TRBJ2-1, with D tentatively TRBD2 (7 bases). CDR1 SGHRS and CDR2 YFSETQ come from the germline V gene. The V and J ends lost 2 bases and 9 bases respectively, with 18 bases between them. CDR3 size: 15 residues. This CDR3 reads CASSFLGGLEGEQFF. The CDR3 nucleotides are TGCGCCAGCAGCTTTCTGGGGGGGCTGGAGGGTGAGCAGTTCTTC.

V usage is TRBV5-1 and J usage is TRBJ2-2; tentatively, D is TRBD2 (5 bases). Germline V gene data show CDR1 as SGHRS and CDR2 as YFSETQ. Deletions cut 3 bases from V and 7 bases from J, with 13 bases between. The CDR3 extends over 14 amino acids. In DNA form, the CDR3 reads TGCGCCAGCAGCTCGGGGTTAGAAGGCGGGGAGCTGTTTTTT. Protein sequence: CASSSGLEGGELFF.

The V and J genes are TRBV30 and TRBJ1-1; possible D gene TRBD1, 6 bases. The length of the CDR3 is 16 residues. Germline lookup yields CDR1 GTSNPN and CDR2 SVGIG (reference sequence). V was trimmed by 0 bases and J by 2 bases, leaving 16 bases between them. CDR3 coding DNA: TGTGCCTGGAGTGTAAGCTCACAGGGATATAACACTGAAGCTTTCTTT. As protein: CAWSVSSQGYNTEAFF.

In its sample, this clone was seen many times. The V gene is TRBV5-1, the J gene TRBJ2-3; D gene uncertain. CDR3 size: 11 residues. V lost 1 base, J lost 5 bases, and 2 bases lay in between. Germline V gene data show CDR1 as SGHRS and CDR2 as YFSETQ. The CDR3 protein is CASSLLDTQYF. The CDR3 coding sequence is TGCGCCAGCAGCTTGCTAGATACGCAGTATTTT.

The CDR3: CASSSPGTEAFF. For the CDR3, the DNA is TGTGCCAGCAGTTCCCCTGGCACTGAAGCTTTCTTT. The chain joins TRBV28 to TRBJ1-1; D unresolved. The CDR3 sequence is 12 residues long. V lost 4 bases and J lost 4, with 7 bases in between. The germline V gene encodes CDR1 MDHEN and CDR2 SYDVKM. Supplemented by reference TRBV28 and TRBJ1-1, the full variable domain reads DVKVTQSSRYLVKRTGEKVFLECVQDMDHENMFWYRQDPGLGLRLIYFSYDVKMKEKGDIPEGYSVSREKKERFSLILESASTNQTSMYLCASSSPGTEAFFGQGTRLTVV.

The chain has TRBV2 and TRBJ2-1, with TRBD1 matching over 12 bases. The CDR3 is 14 amino acids. V shed 7 bases, J shed 9 bases, and the junction held 7 bases outside the gene matches. CDR1 and CDR2 from the germline V gene are SNHLY and FYNNEI. The CDR3 region has the DNA TGTGCCAGCACCGGGACAGGGGGCGAGGGTGAGCAGTTCTTC. Its protein is CASTGTGGEGEQFF. The complete variable domain, with remaining parts taken from reference TRBV2 and TRBJ2-1, reads EPEVTQTPSHQVTQMGQEVILRCVPISNHLYFYWYRQILGQKVEFLVSFYNNEISEKSEIFDDQFSVERPDGSNFTLKIRSTKLEDSAMYFCASTGTGGEGEQFFGPGTRLTVL.